What follows are 31 T cell receptor beta chains derived from one specimen sequenced in a study of blood T cell repertoires in COVID-19. Clones were sequenced by immunoSEQ multiplex PCR, and TCRdb holds only the in-frame ones, with some missing. The table shows tens of thousands of clones, with about 82% occurring only once. The sample was peripheral blood. The receptors originated from a man aged 60-69 years in a cohort sampled during active COVID-19.

This clone was counted once. The rearrangement links TRBV7-3 to TRBJ2-3; D is unresolved. The CDR3 length is 15 residues. Germline assignment: CDR1 SGHTA and CDR2 FQGTGA. V was shortened by 5 bases and J by 6 bases, with 18 bases between the two germline ends. Here the CDR3 reads CASSPIGEIGDTQYF. In DNA, the CDR3 is TGTGCCAGCAGCCCAATCGGAGAAATCGGGGATACGCAGTATTTT.

The chain combines TRBV28 with TRBJ1-1, with D hard to call. V was trimmed by 5 bases and J by 2 bases, leaving 3 bases between them. CDR1 and CDR2 from the germline V gene are MDHEN and SYDVKM. This CDR3 has 11 residues. The CDR3 DNA is TGTGCCAGCAGTCCTAACACTGAAGCTTTCTTT. Translating gives CASSPNTEAFF.

The chain is built from TRBV9 and TRBJ2-1; 7 bases line up with TRBD1. This CDR3 is built from 16 residues. The trim removed 0 bases at V and 4 bases at J, leaving 7 bases unmatched. CDR1 is SGDLS, CDR2 YYNGEE, per germline. The CDR3 region has the DNA TGTGCCAGCAGCGTAGGCCTAGGGGGCCATTACAATGAGCAGTTCTTC. Protein sequence: CASSVGLGGHYNEQFF.

The chain uses TRBV6-2 or TRBV6-3 and TRBJ1-2; weak D call: TRBD1 (6 bases). The germline CDR1 and CDR2 sequences are MNHEY and SVGEGT. The CDR3 covers 15 residues. V dropped 5 bases and J dropped 8 bases, with 21 bases sitting between them. CDR3 nucleotide sequence: TGTGCCAGCAGTCTCAACCCTACAGGGTCATACGGCTACACCTTC. It is translated as CASSLNPTGSYGYTF.

V is TRBV15 and J is TRBJ2-1; perhaps TRBD2 as D (6 bases). Per germline, CDR1 LNHNV and CDR2 YYDKDF (reference sequence). This CDR3 region has 16 residues. With 4 bases removed from V and 5 bases from J, the gap between germline ends came to 18 bases. The CDR3 DNA reads as TGTGCCACCAGCATTCGCACTAGCATCGGCCACAATGAGCAGTTCTTC. This sequence encodes CATSIRTSIGHNEQFF.

This chain joins TRBV9 and TRBJ2-1, with D possibly being TRBD2 (6 bases). This CDR3 is built from 14 residues. Germline V gene data show CDR1 as SGDLS and CDR2 as YYNGEE. V lost 3 bases, J lost 8 bases, and 15 bases lay in between. CDR3 region: CASSGGTHLHEQFF. In DNA, the CDR3 is TGTGCCAGCAGCGGCGGGACTCACCTCCATGAGCAGTTCTTC.

V is TRBV28 and J is TRBJ1-1; 7 bases are shared with TRBD1. The CDR3 is 13 amino acids. Germline trimming cut 8 bases from V and 3 bases from J; bases unmatched to any gene: 6. The V gene's germline CDR1 is MDHEN and CDR2 SYDVKM. CDR3 amino acids: CASRDRVHTEAFF. As DNA, the CDR3 is TGTGCCAGCCGCGACAGGGTCCACACTGAAGCTTTCTTT.

The chain combines TRBV28 with TRBJ1-5; maybe TRBD1 (5 bases). CDR1 and CDR2 (germline): MDHEN, SYDVKM. The CDR3 is 15 residues long. V gave up 6 bases and J gave up 1 base, with 13 bases separating them. CDR3 sequence (DNA): TGTGCCAGCAGAACCCCGGGGGGAAGCAATCAGCCCCAGCATTTT. Protein product: CASRTPGGSNQPQHF. The complete variable domain, with remaining parts taken from reference TRBV28 and TRBJ1-5, reads DVKVTQSSRYLVKRTGEKVFLECVQDMDHENMFWYRQDPGLGLRLIYFSYDVKMKEKGDIPEGYSVSREKKERFSLILESASTNQTSMYLCASRTPGGSNQPQHFGDGTRLSIL.

The chain is built from TRBV10-3 and TRBJ2-5, with a tentative D call TRBD2 (6 bases). The CDR3 is made up of 13 amino acids. Germline V gene sequence: CDR1 ENHRY, CDR2 SYGVKD. Trimming left V 0 bases short and J 4 bases short, with 6 bases between. The CDR3, as DNA: TGTGCCATCAGTGAGTCGGGGGGAGAGACCCAGTACTTC. Translated, it gives CAISESGGETQYF.

The chain combines TRBV9 with TRBJ2-7; TRBD2 matches at 7 bases. Germline V lookup: CDR1 SGDLS, CDR2 YYNGEE. V lost 0 bases to trimming and J lost 5 bases; unmatched junction nucleotides: 8. This CDR3 has 15 residues. This chain's CDR3 is CASSVGGGEGDEQYF. DNA of the CDR3: TGTGCCAGCAGCGTAGGAGGAGGGGAGGGCGACGAGCAGTACTTC.

V gene TRBV10-3 combines with J gene TRBJ2-1; 10 bases fit TRBD2. CDR3 size: 16 residues. Germline CDR1 and CDR2: ENHRY and SYGVKD. Trimming cost V 8 bases and J 3 bases; bases outside gene matches: 10. The CDR3 loop is CAIQGTSGTIYNEQFF. CDR3 DNA: TGTGCCATCCAAGGAACTAGCGGGACCATCTACAATGAGCAGTTCTTC.

The chain couples TRBV28 to TRBJ1-1; no clear D. The CDR3 totals 12 residues. The ends were cut back, 10 bases at V and 5 bases at J, with 14 bases in the middle. Germline CDR1 reads MDHEN; CDR2 reads SYDVKM. The CDR3 here is CATIGGRTEAFF. CDR3 sequence (DNA): TGTGCCACCATCGGAGGGAGGACTGAAGCTTTCTTT.

The chain combines TRBV3-1 (or the pseudogene TRBV3-2) with TRBJ1-6; the D gene is possibly TRBD1 (5 bases). This CDR3 is 14 amino acids long. Looked up from germline, CDR1 is LGHDT and CDR2 is YNNKEL (reference sequence). Trimming took off 1 base at V and 8 bases at J, with 9 bases between the two ends. This chain's CDR3 is CASSQGGEYSPLHF. In DNA, the CDR3 is TGTGCCAGCAGCCAAGGGGGGGAATATTCACCCCTCCACTTT.

The rearrangement uses TRBV7-6 and TRBJ2-5; no firm D call. The CDR3 contains 13 residues. Germline V gene sequence: CDR1 SGHVS, CDR2 FNYEAQ. Trimming took off 2 bases at V and 2 bases at J, with 6 bases between the two ends. The CDR3 reads CASSLTQQETQYF. The CDR3 DNA reads TGTGCCAGCAGCTTAACGCAGCAAGAGACCCAGTACTTC.

Comment on this clone: At one boundary the junction diverges from the germline segment, which might be a read error. The rearrangement uses TRBV5-4 and TRBJ1-2, with 7 nucleotides matching TRBD1. This CDR3 comprises 13 residues. From germline, CDR1 is SGHNT and CDR2 YYREEE (reference sequence). The CDR3 protein is CASSPGQGVISAF. The CDR3 bases are TGTGCCAGCAGCCCCGGGCAGGGGGTCATTAGCGCCTTC.

This sequence joins TRBV6-5 and TRBJ1-5; D perhaps matches TRBD1 (5 bases). The CDR3 contains 15 residues. The germline V gene has CDR1 MNHEY and CDR2 SVGAGI. V was cut by 6 bases and J by 3 bases, with 15 bases left in between. The CDR3 DNA reads TGTGCCAGCAGGCCCGCGGGGACCACCAATCAGCCCCAGCATTTT. Protein: CASRPAGTTNQPQHF.

The V and J genes are TRBV6-5 and TRBJ2-3; D uncertain. Germline V gene data show CDR1 as MNHEY and CDR2 as SVGAGI. This CDR3 has 12 amino acids. Trimming took 6 bases from V and 5 from J, leaving 9 bases between them. CDR3 region: CASSQARDTQYF. The CDR3, as DNA: TGTGCCAGCAGCCAGGCGAGAGATACGCAGTATTTT.

The gene calls are TRBV2 and TRBJ2-5, with 10 positions matching TRBD2. The CDR3 consists of 16 residues. Per the germline V gene, CDR1 is SNHLY and CDR2 is FYNNEI. J lost 3 bases, V lost 7 bases, and 11 bases had no gene match. Here the CDR3 reads CASKLGLAGVEETQYF. CDR3 coding DNA: TGTGCCAGCAAGTTGGGGCTAGCGGGAGTAGAAGAGACCCAGTACTTC.

J is TRBJ2-7 and V is TRBV19, with a weak D call TRBD2 (6 bases). Germline assignment: CDR1 LNHDA and CDR2 SQIVND (reference sequence). This CDR3 is built from 14 residues. V was shortened by 3 bases and J by 6 bases, with 15 bases between the two germline ends. The CDR3 protein is CASSMDGRVLEQYF. CDR3 in DNA: TGTGCCAGTAGTATGGACGGGAGAGTGCTCGAGCAGTACTTC.

This clone was counted a single time. V usage is TRBV2 and J usage is TRBJ1-4; possible D gene TRBD1, 6 bases. This CDR3 is 13 amino acids long. V dropped 7 bases and J dropped 4 bases, with 10 bases sitting between them. Germline V lookup: CDR1 SNHLY, CDR2 FYNNEI. Here the CDR3 DNA reads TGTGCCAGCACCAGGGGAGTTAATGAAAAACTGTTTTTT. This codes for CASTRGVNEKLFF. Full variable domain (rest looked up from reference TRBV2 and TRBJ1-4): EPEVTQTPSHQVTQMGQEVILRCVPISNHLYFYWYRQILGQKVEFLVSFYNNEISEKSEIFDDQFSVERPDGSNFTLKIRSTKLEDSAMYFCASTRGVNEKLFFGSGTQLSVL.

The rearrangement joins TRBV5-6 to TRBJ2-3, with unresolved D. V was cut by 0 bases and J by 1 base, with 6 bases left in between. The CDR3 extends over 14 amino acids. Looked up from germline, CDR1 is SGHDT and CDR2 is YYEEEE. CDR3 sequence: CASSLGPGTDTQYF. CDR3 DNA sequence: TGTGCCAGCAGCTTGGGCCCGGGCACAGATACGCAGTATTTT.

This clone has just one count. Here the CDR3 reads CASSSALGTTTYEQYF. The DNA of the CDR3 is TGTGCCAGCAGCTCTGCTTTGGGGACAACGACCTACGAGCAGTACTTC. The chain employs TRBV5-8 and TRBJ2-7; weak D call: TRBD1 (6 bases). The CDR3 loop spans 16 amino acids. Germline V gives CDR1 SGHTS, CDR2 YDEGEE. V lost 3 bases and J lost 2, with 18 bases in between.

In its sample, this clone was seen a few times. V gene TRBV19 combines with J gene TRBJ1-1; the D gene is possibly TRBD1 (6 bases). The V gene's germline CDR1 is LNHDA and CDR2 SQIVND (reference sequence). The CDR3 has 13 amino acids. Between the trimmed V and J ends, which lost 6 bases and 4 bases, there was a span of 12 bases. The CDR3 sequence is CASRDREGTEAFF. The DNA for the CDR3 is TGTGCCAGTAGGGACAGAGAGGGCACTGAAGCTTTCTTT. The full variable domain, in which reference TRBV19 and TRBJ1-1 provide the parts outside the CDR3, is DGGITQSPKYLFRKEGQNVTLSCEQNLNHDAMYWYRQDPGQGLRLIYYSQIVNDFQKGDIAEGYSVSREKKESFPLTVTSAQKNPTAFYLCASRDREGTEAFFGQGTRLTVV.

J is TRBJ1-2 and V is TRBV3-1 (or the pseudogene TRBV3-2); 9 bases align to TRBD1. V trimming: 2 bases; J trimming: 4 bases; junction bases outside the gene matches: 8. Germline CDR1 reads LGHDT; CDR2 reads YNNKEL (reference sequence). CDR3 length equals 16 residues. The CDR3, as DNA: TGTGCCAGCAGCCAAACACAGACAGGGGGGGTCTATGGCTACACCTTC. It yields the protein CASSQTQTGGVYGYTF.

The CDR3 spells CASSYRKSSYNEQFF. CDR3 coding DNA: TGTGCCAGCAGCTATCGAAAGAGCTCCTACAATGAGCAGTTCTTC. The chain has TRBV7-2 and TRBJ2-1, with unresolved D. Deletions cut 4 bases from V and 0 bases from J, with 10 bases between. The CDR3 loop spans 15 amino acids. CDR1 SGHTA and CDR2 FQGNSA come from the germline V gene.

This clone was seen a few times. This chain uses TRBV24-1 with TRBJ1-4; no definite D call. V lost 9 bases and J lost 8, with 15 bases in between. This CDR3 contains 13 residues. Germline V gene data show CDR1 as KGHDR and CDR2 as SFDVKD. The DNA of the CDR3 is TGTGCCACCCAAGTGCGGCGGGGAGAAAAACTGTTTTTT. Translated, it gives CATQVRRGEKLFF.

The chain carries TRBV11-2 and TRBJ2-7, with 10 bases fitting TRBD2. In germline, CDR1 is SGHAT, CDR2 FQNNGV. There are 15 residues in the CDR3. The V segment lost 4 bases and the J segment 3 bases; nucleotides outside the gene matches: 6. The CDR3 loop is CASSSDPSGSYEQYF. In nucleotides, the CDR3 is TGTGCCAGCAGCTCCGACCCTAGCGGGAGCTACGAGCAGTACTTC. Full variable domain (remainder filled in from reference TRBV11-2 and TRBJ2-7): EAGVAQSPRYKIIEKRQSVAFWCNPISGHATLYWYQQILGQGPKLLIQFQNNGVVDDSQLPKDRFSAERLKGVDSTLKIQPAKLEDSAVYLCASSSDPSGSYEQYFGPGTRLTVT.

The chain combines TRBV28 with TRBJ1-1; 10 positions match TRBD1. The CDR3 loop spans 16 amino acids. Germline trimming cut 6 bases from V and 5 bases from J; bases unmatched to any gene: 12. Germline-derived CDR1 and CDR2 are MDHEN and SYDVKM. CDR3 region: CASRSRDRGFWTEAFF. The CDR3 bases are TGTGCCAGCAGATCTCGGGACAGGGGATTTTGGACTGAAGCTTTCTTT. The complete variable domain, with remaining parts taken from reference TRBV28 and TRBJ1-1, reads DVKVTQSSRYLVKRTGEKVFLECVQDMDHENMFWYRQDPGLGLRLIYFSYDVKMKEKGDIPEGYSVSREKKERFSLILESASTNQTSMYLCASRSRDRGFWTEAFFGQGTRLTVV.

This clone was found once. This sequence joins TRBV5-1 and TRBJ2-7, with 9 bases lining up with TRBD1. The CDR3 runs to 14 residues. CDR1 and CDR2 (germline): SGHRS, YFSETQ. With 0 bases clipped from V and 5 bases from J, the junction kept 3 bases outside the gene matches. The CDR3 DNA reads TGCGCCAGCAGCTTGGGGGACAGGGTCAACGAGCAGTACTTC. It translates to CASSLGDRVNEQYF.

The chain couples TRBV9 to TRBJ2-1; D might be TRBD2 (6 bases). Germline-derived CDR1 and CDR2 are SGDLS and YYNGEE. Trimming took off 1 base at V and 4 bases at J, with 12 bases between the two ends. The CDR3 is made up of 15 amino acids. The CDR3 region is CASSVRGDSYNEQFF. For the CDR3, the DNA is TGTGCCAGCAGCGTAAGAGGGGACTCATACAATGAGCAGTTCTTC.

The chain combines TRBV24-1 with TRBJ1-5; a weak D match, TRBD1 (6 bases). CDR3 length: 15 residues. Germline V lookup: CDR1 KGHDR, CDR2 SFDVKD. Trimming took off 4 bases at V and 5 bases at J, with 14 bases between the two ends. CDR3 protein: CATSDNGRGDQPQHF. CDR3 in DNA: TGTGCCACCAGTGACAACGGCAGGGGAGATCAGCCCCAGCATTTT.